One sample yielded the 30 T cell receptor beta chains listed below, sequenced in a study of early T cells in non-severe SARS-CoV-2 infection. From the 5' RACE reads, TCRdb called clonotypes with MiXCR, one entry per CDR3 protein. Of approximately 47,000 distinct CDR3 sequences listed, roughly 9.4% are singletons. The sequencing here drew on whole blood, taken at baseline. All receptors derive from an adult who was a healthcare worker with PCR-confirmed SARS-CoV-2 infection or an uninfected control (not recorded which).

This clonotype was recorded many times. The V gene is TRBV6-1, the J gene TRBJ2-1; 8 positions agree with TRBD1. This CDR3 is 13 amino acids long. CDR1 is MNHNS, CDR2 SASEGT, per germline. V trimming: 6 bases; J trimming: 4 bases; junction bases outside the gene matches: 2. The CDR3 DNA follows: TGTGCCAGCAGCGACAGGGGTTACAATGAGCAGTTCTTC. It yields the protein CASSDRGYNEQFF.

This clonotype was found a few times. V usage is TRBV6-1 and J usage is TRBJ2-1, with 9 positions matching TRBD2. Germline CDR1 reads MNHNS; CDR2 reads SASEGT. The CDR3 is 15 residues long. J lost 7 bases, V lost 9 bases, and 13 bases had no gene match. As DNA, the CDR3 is TGTGCCAGTGAGACCGGGACTAGCAGGGAAAATGAGCAGTTCTTC. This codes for CASETGTSRENEQFF.

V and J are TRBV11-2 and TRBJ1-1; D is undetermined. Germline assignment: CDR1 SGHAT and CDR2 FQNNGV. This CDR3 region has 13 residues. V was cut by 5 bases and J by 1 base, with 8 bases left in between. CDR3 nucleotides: TGTGCCAGCAGCGCGGACTGGAACACTGAAGCTTTCTTT. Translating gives CASSADWNTEAFF.

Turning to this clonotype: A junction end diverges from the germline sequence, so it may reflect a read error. CDR3 DNA: TGTCCCAGCAGTCGCCGAGCCTTCACCTACAATGAGCAGTTCTTC. This sequence encodes CPSSRRAFTYNEQFF. The chain combines TRBV12-3 or TRBV12-4 with TRBJ2-1; the D is unclear. The CDR3 has 15 amino acids.

The CDR3 protein is CASSLGKTGELFF. In nucleotides, the CDR3 is TGTGCCAGCAGTTTAGGGAAGACCGGGGAGCTGTTTTTT. The chain carries TRBV27 and TRBJ2-2; unclear D gene. The germline V and J ends were trimmed by 2 bases and 5 bases, with 6 bases remaining between them. The CDR3 has 13 amino acids. The germline gives CDR1 MNHEY, CDR2 SMNVEV (reference sequence).

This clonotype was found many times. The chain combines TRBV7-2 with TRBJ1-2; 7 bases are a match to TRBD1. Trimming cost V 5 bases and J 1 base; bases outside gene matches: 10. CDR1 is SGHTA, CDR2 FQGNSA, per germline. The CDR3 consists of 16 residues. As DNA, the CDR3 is TGTGCCAGCAGCCACTCAAGGCAGGGGGGTAACTATGGCTACACCTTC. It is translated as CASSHSRQGGNYGYTF.

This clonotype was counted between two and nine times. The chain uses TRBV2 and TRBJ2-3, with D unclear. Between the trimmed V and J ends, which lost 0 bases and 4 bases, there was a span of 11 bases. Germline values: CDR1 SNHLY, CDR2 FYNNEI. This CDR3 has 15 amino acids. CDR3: CASSEAVNSPDTQYF. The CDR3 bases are TGTGCCAGCAGTGAAGCGGTTAACAGCCCAGATACGCAGTATTTT.

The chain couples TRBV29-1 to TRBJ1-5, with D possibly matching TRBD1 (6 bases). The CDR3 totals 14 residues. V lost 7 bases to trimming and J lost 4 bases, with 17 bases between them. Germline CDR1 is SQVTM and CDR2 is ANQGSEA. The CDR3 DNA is TGCAGCGGGGGGCCGGGACGTAAGAATCAGCCCCAGCATTTT. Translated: CSGGPGRKNQPQHF.

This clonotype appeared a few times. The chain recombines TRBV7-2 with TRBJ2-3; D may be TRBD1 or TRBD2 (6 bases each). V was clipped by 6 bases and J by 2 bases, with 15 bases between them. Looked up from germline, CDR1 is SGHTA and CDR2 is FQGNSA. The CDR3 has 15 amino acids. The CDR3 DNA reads TGTGCCAGCAGAAGAACAGGGACTGCCACAGATACGCAGTATTTT. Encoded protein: CASRRTGTATDTQYF. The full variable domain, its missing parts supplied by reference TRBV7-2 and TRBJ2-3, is GAGVSQSPSNKVTEKGKDVELRCDPISGHTALYWYRQSLGQGLEFLIYFQGNSAPDKSGLPSDRFSAERTGGSVSTLTIQRTQQEDSAVYLCASRRTGTATDTQYFGPGTRLTVL.

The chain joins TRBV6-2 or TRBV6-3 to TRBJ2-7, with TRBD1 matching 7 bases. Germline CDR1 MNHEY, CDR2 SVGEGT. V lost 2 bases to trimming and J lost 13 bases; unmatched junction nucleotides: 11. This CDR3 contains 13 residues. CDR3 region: CASSYLLQGIQYF. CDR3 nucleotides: TGTGCCAGCAGTTACCTCTTACAGGGGATCCAATACTTC.

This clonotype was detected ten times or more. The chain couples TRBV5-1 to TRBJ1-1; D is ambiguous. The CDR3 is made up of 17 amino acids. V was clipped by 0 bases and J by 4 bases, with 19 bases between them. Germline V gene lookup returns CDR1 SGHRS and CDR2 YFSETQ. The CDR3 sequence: CASSLVSAQRVSTEAFF. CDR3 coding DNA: TGCGCCAGCAGCTTGGTTTCGGCTCAAAGGGTGAGCACTGAAGCTTTCTTT.

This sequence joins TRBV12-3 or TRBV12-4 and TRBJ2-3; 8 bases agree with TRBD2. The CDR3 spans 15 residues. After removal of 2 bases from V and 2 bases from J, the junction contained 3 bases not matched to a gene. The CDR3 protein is CASSLTSGYTDTQYF. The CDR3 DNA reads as TGTGCCAGCAGTTTAACTAGCGGATACACAGATACGCAGTATTTT.

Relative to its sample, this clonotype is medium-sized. The CDR3 region is CSVPREQNSYEQYF. The CDR3 DNA is TGCAGCGTCCCTCGGGAGCAGAACTCCTACGAGCAGTACTTC. The genes are TRBV29-1 and TRBJ2-7, with D maybe TRBD2 (6 bases). The CDR3 has 14 residues. V was pared by 6 bases and J by 0 bases, with 15 bases between. Germline CDR1 is SQVTM and CDR2 is ANQGSEA.

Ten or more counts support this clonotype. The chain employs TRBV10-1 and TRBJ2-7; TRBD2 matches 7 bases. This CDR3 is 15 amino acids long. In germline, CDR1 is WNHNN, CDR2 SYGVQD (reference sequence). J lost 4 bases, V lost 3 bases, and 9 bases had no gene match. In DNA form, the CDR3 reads TGCGCCAGCAGTGATAATAGCGCGGGAGCGTACGAGCAGTACTTC. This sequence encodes CASSDNSAGAYEQYF.

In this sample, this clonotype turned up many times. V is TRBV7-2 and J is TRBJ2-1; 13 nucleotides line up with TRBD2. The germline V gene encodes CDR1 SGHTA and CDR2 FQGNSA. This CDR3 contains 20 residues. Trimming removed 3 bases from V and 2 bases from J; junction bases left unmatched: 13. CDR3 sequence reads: CASSFGGLAGLGATYNEQFF. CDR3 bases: TGTGCCAGCAGCTTCGGGGGACTAGCGGGACTAGGGGCGACCTACAATGAGCAGTTCTTC.

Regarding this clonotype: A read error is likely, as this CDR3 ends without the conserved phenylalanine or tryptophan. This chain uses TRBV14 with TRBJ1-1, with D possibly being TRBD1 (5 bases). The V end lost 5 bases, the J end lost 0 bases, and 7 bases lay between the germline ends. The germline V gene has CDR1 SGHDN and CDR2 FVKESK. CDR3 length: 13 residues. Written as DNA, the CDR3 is TGTGCCAGCAGCTCGGGACTGAACACTGAAGCTTTCTCT. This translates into CASSSGLNTEAFS.

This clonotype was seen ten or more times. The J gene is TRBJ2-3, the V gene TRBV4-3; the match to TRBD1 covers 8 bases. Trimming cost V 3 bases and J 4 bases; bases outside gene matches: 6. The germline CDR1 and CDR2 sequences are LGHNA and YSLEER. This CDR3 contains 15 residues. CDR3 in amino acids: CASSQGQVLSDTQYF. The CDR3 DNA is TGCGCCAGCAGCCAGGGACAGGTTTTGTCAGATACGCAGTATTTT.

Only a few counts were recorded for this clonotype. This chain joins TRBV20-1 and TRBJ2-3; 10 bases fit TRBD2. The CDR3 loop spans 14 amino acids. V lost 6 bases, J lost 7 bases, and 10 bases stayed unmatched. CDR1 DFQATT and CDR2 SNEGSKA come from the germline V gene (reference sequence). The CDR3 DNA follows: TGCAGTGCGGAACTAGCGGGACTAGACAATACGCAGTATTTT. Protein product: CSAELAGLDNTQYF.

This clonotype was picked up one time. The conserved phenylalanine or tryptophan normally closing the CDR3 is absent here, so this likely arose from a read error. CDR3 sequence (DNA): TGTGCCAGCAGTAAACAGGGGCATAACGAGGGGGCTTTCTCT. This gives the protein CASSKQGHNEGAFS. V and J are TRBV28 and TRBJ1-1; 7 nucleotides agree with TRBD1. V shed 5 bases, J shed 11 bases, and the junction held 14 bases outside the gene matches. The CDR3 consists of 14 residues. The germline CDR1 and CDR2 sequences are MDHEN and SYDVKM.

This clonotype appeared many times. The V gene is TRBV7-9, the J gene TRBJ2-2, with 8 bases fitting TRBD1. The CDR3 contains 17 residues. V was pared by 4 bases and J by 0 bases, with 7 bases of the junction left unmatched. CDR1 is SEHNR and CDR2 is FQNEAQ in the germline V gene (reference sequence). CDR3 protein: CASSSDRGTTNTGELFF. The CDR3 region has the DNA TGTGCCAGCAGCTCCGACAGGGGAACGACGAACACCGGGGAGCTGTTTTTT.

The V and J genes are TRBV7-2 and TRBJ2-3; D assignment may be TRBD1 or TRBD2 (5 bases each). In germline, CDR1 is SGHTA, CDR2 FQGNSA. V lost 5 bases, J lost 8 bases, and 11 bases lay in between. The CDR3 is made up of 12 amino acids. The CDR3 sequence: CASSPTRGTQYF. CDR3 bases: TGTGCCAGCAGCCCAACTAGGGGTACGCAGTATTTT.

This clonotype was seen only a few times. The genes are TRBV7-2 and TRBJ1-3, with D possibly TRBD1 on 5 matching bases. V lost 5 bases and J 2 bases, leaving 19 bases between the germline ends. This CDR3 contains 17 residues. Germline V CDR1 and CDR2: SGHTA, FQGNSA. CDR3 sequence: CASSPTIGGVAGNTIYF. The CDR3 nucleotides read TGTGCCAGCAGCCCAACCATTGGGGGGGTGGCTGGAAACACCATATATTTT.

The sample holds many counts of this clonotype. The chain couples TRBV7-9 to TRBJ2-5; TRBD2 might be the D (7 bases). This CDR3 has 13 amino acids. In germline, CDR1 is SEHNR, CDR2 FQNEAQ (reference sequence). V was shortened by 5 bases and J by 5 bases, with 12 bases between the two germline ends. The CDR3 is CASSRGGAETQYF. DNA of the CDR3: TGTGCCAGCAGCCGCGGGGGCGCGGAGACCCAGTACTTC.

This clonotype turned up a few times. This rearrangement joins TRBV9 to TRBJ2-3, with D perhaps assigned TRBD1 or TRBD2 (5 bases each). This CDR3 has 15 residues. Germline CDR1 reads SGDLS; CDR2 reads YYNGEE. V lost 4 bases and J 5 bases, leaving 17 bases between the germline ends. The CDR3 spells CASSLRDLRGDTQYF. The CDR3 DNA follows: TGTGCCAGCAGCCTCCGGGACCTCAGAGGAGATACGCAGTATTTT. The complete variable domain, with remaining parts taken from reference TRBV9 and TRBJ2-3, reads DSGVTQTPKHLITATGQRVTLRCSPRSGDLSVYWYQQSLDQGLQFLIQYYNGEERAKGNILERFSAQQFPDLHSELNLSSLELGDSALYFCASSLRDLRGDTQYFGPGTRLTVL.

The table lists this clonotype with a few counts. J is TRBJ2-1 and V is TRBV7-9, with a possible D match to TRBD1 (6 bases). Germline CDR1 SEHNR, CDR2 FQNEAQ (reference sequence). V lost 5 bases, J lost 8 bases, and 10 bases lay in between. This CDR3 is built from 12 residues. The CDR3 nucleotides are TGTGCCAGCAGCACACAGGGATATGAGCAGTTCTTC. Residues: CASSTQGYEQFF.

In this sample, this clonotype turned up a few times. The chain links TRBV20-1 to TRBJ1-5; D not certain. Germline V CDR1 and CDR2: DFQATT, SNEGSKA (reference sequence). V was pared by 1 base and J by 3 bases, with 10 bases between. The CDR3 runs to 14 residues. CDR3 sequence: CSARGGPLNQPQHF. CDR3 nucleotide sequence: TGCAGTGCTAGAGGTGGGCCGCTCAATCAGCCCCAGCATTTT.

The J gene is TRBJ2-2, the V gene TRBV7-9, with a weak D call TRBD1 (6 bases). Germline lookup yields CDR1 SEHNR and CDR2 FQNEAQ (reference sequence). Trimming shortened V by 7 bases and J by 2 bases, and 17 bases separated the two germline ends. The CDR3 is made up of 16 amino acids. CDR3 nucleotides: TGTGCCAGCACTCTTCTAGGACAGACTAACACCGGGGAGCTGTTTTTT. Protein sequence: CASTLLGQTNTGELFF.

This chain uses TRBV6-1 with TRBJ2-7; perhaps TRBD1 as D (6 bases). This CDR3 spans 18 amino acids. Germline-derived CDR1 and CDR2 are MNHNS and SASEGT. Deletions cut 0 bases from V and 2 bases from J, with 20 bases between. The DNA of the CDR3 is TGTGCCAGCAGTGAAGCCGCTTACAGGGCTCGACCTGCCTACGAGCAGTACTTC. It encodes CASSEAAYRARPAYEQYF.

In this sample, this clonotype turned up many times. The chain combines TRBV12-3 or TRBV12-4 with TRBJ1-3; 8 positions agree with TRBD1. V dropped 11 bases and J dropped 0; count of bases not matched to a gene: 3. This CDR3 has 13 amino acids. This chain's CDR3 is CADRGSSGNTIYF. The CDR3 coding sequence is TGTGCCGACAGGGGCAGCTCTGGAAACACCATATATTTT.

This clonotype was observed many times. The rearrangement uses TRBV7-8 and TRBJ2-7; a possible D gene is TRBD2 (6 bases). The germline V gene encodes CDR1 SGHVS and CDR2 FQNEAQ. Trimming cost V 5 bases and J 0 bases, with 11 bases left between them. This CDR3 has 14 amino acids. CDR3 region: CASSASTSSYEQYF. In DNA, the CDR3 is TGTGCCAGCAGCGCCTCGACTAGCTCCTACGAGCAGTACTTC.